This T cell receptor (beta chain) was sequenced during a study of cytomegalovirus exposure and HLA in healthy donors. For the study at large: About 79 million unique TCRs from HLA-typed donors were held in an early data release.

As for this clone: Its antigen remains unidentified.

13 Jbeta primers and 60 Vbeta primers were used for the PCR. Sequenced by immunoSEQ multiplex PCR; TCRdb stores in-frame clones only, minus some. The sample includes about 96,000 clones, approximately 74% of them seen just once. The V gene's germline CDR1 is GTSNPN and CDR2 SVGIG (reference sequence). The CDR3 is 16 amino acids. V shed 5 bases and J 3 bases; nucleotides not matched to a gene: 12. Study-level results: According to a later analysis, most TCR beta chains associated with CMV appeared HLA-restricted. Apart from CMV serostatus, no immune exposure information was available.

This chain connects TRBV30 to TRBJ1-4; 7 nucleotides line up with TRBD1. The sequenced material came from PBMCs. The receptor's source is a woman aged 70-85 years in good health and CMV-seropositive. CDR3 sequence: CAWGKPDRVANEKLFF. DNA for the CDR3: TGTGCCTGGGGAAAACCCGACAGGGTAGCTAATGAAAAACTGTTTTTT.